This is a list of T cell receptor beta chains from one sample in a study of shared clonotypes between healthy human individuals. The data were produced by immunoSEQ multiplex PCR, yet TCRdb's version contains in-frame clones alone and is incomplete. Of about 2.4 million clones detected, about 92% appear once; the ten largest clones hold roughly 0.15%. The sample comprised naive CD4+ T cells sorted from blood. The source of these receptors is a man younger than 30 in good health. Each CDR3 is given with its conserved first and last residue. Each record gives: V gene, clone size, D gene, J gene, CDR3 protein, CDR3 DNA. D genes are given only for firm matches. The size entry is marked missing in some rows and otherwise reads once, few, many or a size class.

V gene: TRBV5-4; clone size: NA; D gene: NA; J gene: TRBJ1-2; CDR3 protein: CASSLFGPLQGSDYGYTF; CDR3 DNA: TGTGCCAGCAGCTTATTCGGTCCCTTACAGGGATCAGACTATGGCTACACCTTC
V gene: TRBV4-1; clone size: NA; D gene: TRBD1; J gene: TRBJ2-7; CDR3 protein: CAREKDRESSYEQYF; CDR3 DNA: TGCGCCAGGGAAAAGGACAGGGAAAGCTCCTACGAGCAGTACTTC
V gene: TRBV18; clone size: NA; D gene: NA; J gene: TRBJ2-2; CDR3 protein: CASSTTVTGELFF; CDR3 DNA: TGTGCCAGCTCAACGACAGTAACCGGGGAGCTGTTTTTT
V gene: TRBV27; clone size: NA; D gene: NA; J gene: TRBJ2-2; CDR3 protein: CASSLYSKQGGAGELFF; CDR3 DNA: TGTGCCAGCAGTTTATATTCAAAACAGGGGGGGGCCGGGGAGCTGTTTTTT
V gene: TRBV21-1; clone size: NA; D gene: NA; J gene: TRBJ1-1; CDR3 protein: CASSILLLGQMNTEAFF; CDR3 DNA: TGTGCCAGCAGCATTCTTTTGCTGGGACAGATGAACACTGAAGCTTTCTTT
V gene: TRBV2; clone size: NA; D gene: TRBD1; J gene: TRBJ2-7; CDR3 protein: CASTPRGQASYEQYF; CDR3 DNA: TGTGCCAGCACCCCCAGGGGGCAAGCCTCCTACGAGCAGTACTTC
V gene: TRBV11-3; clone size: NA; D gene: TRBD2; J gene: TRBJ2-2; CDR3 protein: CASSLLRRGVANTGELFF; CDR3 DNA: TGTGCCAGCAGCCTCCTGAGGCGGGGGGTCGCGAACACCGGGGAGCTGTTTTTT
V gene: TRBV5-5; clone size: NA; D gene: TRBD1; J gene: TRBJ1-1; CDR3 protein: CASSLTGQANTEAFF; CDR3 DNA: TGTGCCAGCAGCTTGACAGGACAGGCAAACACTGAAGCTTTCTTT
V gene: TRBV7-9; clone size: once; D gene: NA; J gene: TRBJ1-1; CDR3 protein: CASSLVSLARLGTEAFF; CDR3 DNA: TGTGCCAGCAGCTTAGTGTCTCTGGCCCGTTTGGGGACTGAAGCTTTCTTT
V gene: TRBV10-3; clone size: NA; D gene: NA; J gene: TRBJ2-3; CDR3 protein: CAISESGGGPRTDTQYF; CDR3 DNA: TGTGCCATCAGTGAGTCCGGTGGGGGGCCGAGGACAGATACGCAGTATTTT
V gene: TRBV30; clone size: NA; D gene: TRBD2; J gene: TRBJ2-5; CDR3 protein: CAWTGGYQETQYF; CDR3 DNA: TGTGCCTGGACCGGGGGGTACCAAGAGACCCAGTACTTC
V gene: TRBV30; clone size: NA; D gene: NA; J gene: TRBJ2-4; CDR3 protein: CAWSVRGANIQYF; CDR3 DNA: TGTGCCTGGAGTGTACGAGGGGCAAACATTCAGTACTTC
V gene: TRBV29-1; clone size: once; D gene: TRBD2; J gene: TRBJ2-2; CDR3 protein: CSVETSGGINTGELFF; CDR3 DNA: TGCAGCGTTGAGACTAGCGGGGGGATCAACACCGGGGAGCTGTTTTTT
V gene: TRBV19; clone size: NA; D gene: NA; J gene: TRBJ2-2; CDR3 protein: CASTIQGTNTGELFF; CDR3 DNA: TGTGCCAGTACCATACAGGGTACGAACACCGGGGAGCTGTTTTTT
V gene: TRBV10-3; clone size: NA; D gene: NA; J gene: TRBJ2-7; CDR3 protein: CAISESSYEQYF; CDR3 DNA: TGTGCCATCAGTGAGTCAAGCTACGAGCAGTACTTC
V gene: TRBV5-1; clone size: NA; D gene: NA; J gene: TRBJ2-1; CDR3 protein: CASSLAGVLNEQFF; CDR3 DNA: TGCGCCAGCAGCTTGGCGGGGGTTTTGAATGAGCAGTTCTTC
V gene: TRBV2; clone size: NA; D gene: NA; J gene: TRBJ2-5; CDR3 protein: CASGQPQETQYF; CDR3 DNA: TGTGCCAGCGGACAGCCTCAAGAGACCCAGTACTTC
V gene: TRBV15; clone size: NA; D gene: NA; J gene: TRBJ2-5; CDR3 protein: CATSRGGGYQETQYF; CDR3 DNA: TGTGCCACCAGCAGAGGAGGTGGGTACCAAGAGACCCAGTACTTC
V gene: TRBV7-9; clone size: NA; D gene: TRBD2; J gene: TRBJ2-5; CDR3 protein: CASRKGLAGAFGETQYF; CDR3 DNA: TGTGCCAGCAGAAAGGGACTAGCGGGAGCATTCGGGGAGACCCAGTACTTC
V gene: TRBV2; clone size: NA; D gene: NA; J gene: TRBJ1-2; CDR3 protein: CASSGGARPVIGGYTF; CDR3 DNA: TGTGCCAGCAGTGGAGGTGCGCGGCCCGTGATAGGAGGCTACACCTTC
V gene: TRBV30; clone size: NA; D gene: TRBD2; J gene: TRBJ2-2; CDR3 protein: CACTSGGARSGELFF; CDR3 DNA: TGTGCCTGCACTAGCGGGGGGGCCAGGAGCGGGGAGCTGTTTTTT
V gene: TRBV27; clone size: NA; D gene: TRBD2; J gene: TRBJ2-5; CDR3 protein: CASKTGGETQYF; CDR3 DNA: TGTGCCAGCAAAACGGGGGGGGAGACCCAGTACTTC
V gene: TRBV5-6; clone size: NA; D gene: TRBD1; J gene: TRBJ2-7; CDR3 protein: CASSSPGQGLSYEQYF; CDR3 DNA: TGTGCCAGCAGCTCCCCGGGACAGGGACTCTCCTACGAGCAGTACTTC
V gene: TRBV18; clone size: few; D gene: NA; J gene: TRBJ1-1; CDR3 protein: CASSQTYQNTEAFF; CDR3 DNA: TGTGCCAGCTCCCAGACATATCAAAACACTGAAGCTTTCTTT
V gene: TRBV2; clone size: NA; D gene: TRBD2; J gene: TRBJ2-6; CDR3 protein: CASIPIAGLAGGLGANVLTF; CDR3 DNA: TGTGCCAGCATCCCAATTGCGGGTCTAGCGGGGGGCTTGGGGGCCAACGTCCTGACTTTC
V gene: TRBV5-1; clone size: NA; D gene: TRBD1; J gene: TRBJ1-4; CDR3 protein: CASSPRDSYATNEKLFF; CDR3 DNA: TGCGCCAGCAGCCCCCGGGACAGTTATGCAACTAATGAAAAACTGTTTTTT
V gene: TRBV13; clone size: NA; D gene: NA; J gene: TRBJ1-4; CDR3 protein: CASSTATFREESEKLFF; CDR3 DNA: TGTGCCAGCAGCACCGCGACTTTCAGGGAGGAGTCTGAAAAACTGTTTTTT
V gene: TRBV30; clone size: once; D gene: TRBD1; J gene: TRBJ1-3; CDR3 protein: CAWSAGGTGNTIYF; CDR3 DNA: TGTGCCTGGAGTGCAGGGGGCACGGGAAACACCATATATTTT
V gene: TRBV11-2; clone size: NA; D gene: TRBD1; J gene: TRBJ2-3; CDR3 protein: CASSLDLPRPAGGTDTQYF; CDR3 DNA: TGTGCCAGCAGCTTAGACCTTCCCAGACCGGCAGGGGGTACAGATACGCAGTATTTT
V gene: TRBV9; clone size: NA; D gene: NA; J gene: TRBJ2-3; CDR3 protein: CASSGRDLSTDTQYF; CDR3 DNA: TGTGCCAGCAGCGGCAGGGACCTTAGCACAGATACGCAGTATTTT
V gene: TRBV7-3; clone size: NA; D gene: TRBD1; J gene: TRBJ2-7; CDR3 protein: CASSFDRGSMYEQYF; CDR3 DNA: TGTGCCAGCAGCTTCGACAGGGGTTCGATGTACGAGCAGTACTTC
V gene: TRBV4-2; clone size: NA; D gene: NA; J gene: TRBJ2-1; CDR3 protein: CASSLEGARVDEQFF; CDR3 DNA: TGTGCCAGCAGCCTCGAAGGGGCAAGAGTGGATGAGCAGTTCTTC
V gene: TRBV6-6; clone size: NA; D gene: NA; J gene: TRBJ1-4; CDR3 protein: CASRARDINEKLFF; CDR3 DNA: TGTGCCAGCAGGGCCCGGGACATCAATGAAAAACTGTTTTTT
V gene: TRBV11-2; clone size: NA; D gene: NA; J gene: TRBJ2-5; CDR3 protein: CASSPRRVGGVETQYF; CDR3 DNA: TGTGCCAGCAGCCCCCGGCGCGTCGGAGGAGTGGAGACCCAGTACTTC
V gene: TRBV5-1; clone size: NA; D gene: NA; J gene: TRBJ1-1; CDR3 protein: CASSSGLNGDYTEAFF; CDR3 DNA: TGCGCCAGCAGCTCAGGTCTAAATGGTGATTACACTGAAGCTTTCTTT
V gene: TRBV4-3; clone size: NA; D gene: NA; J gene: TRBJ2-1; CDR3 protein: CASSLETGLAYNEQFF; CDR3 DNA: TGCGCCAGCAGCCTAGAGACAGGCCTGGCCTACAATGAGCAGTTCTTC
V gene: TRBV19; clone size: NA; D gene: NA; J gene: TRBJ2-1; CDR3 protein: CASSLSGRATYNEQFF; CDR3 DNA: TGTGCCAGTAGTCTTAGCGGTCGCGCAACGTACAATGAGCAGTTCTTC
V gene: TRBV4-1; clone size: once; D gene: NA; J gene: TRBJ1-3; CDR3 protein: CASSQLWGGGNTIYF; CDR3 DNA: TGCGCCAGCAGCCAGCTATGGGGGGGTGGAAACACCATATATTTT
V gene: TRBV19; clone size: NA; D gene: NA; J gene: TRBJ1-4; CDR3 protein: CASSPGREKLFF; CDR3 DNA: TGTGCCAGTAGTCCAGGGCGTGAAAAACTGTTTTTT
V gene: TRBV2; clone size: NA; D gene: TRBD1; J gene: TRBJ1-1; CDR3 protein: CASTRDRGISNTEAFF; CDR3 DNA: TGTGCCAGCACCAGGGACAGGGGGATAAGTAACACTGAAGCTTTCTTT
V gene: TRBV10-3; clone size: NA; D gene: NA; J gene: TRBJ1-1; CDR3 protein: CAIRALRDLNTEAFF; CDR3 DNA: TGTGCCATCAGAGCCCTCCGGGACCTAAACACTGAAGCTTTCTTT
V gene: TRBV10-2; clone size: NA; D gene: TRBD1; J gene: TRBJ1-1; CDR3 protein: CASRNGQGAIEPEAFF; CDR3 DNA: TGCGCCAGCAGGAACGGACAGGGGGCCATCGAACCTGAAGCTTTCTTT